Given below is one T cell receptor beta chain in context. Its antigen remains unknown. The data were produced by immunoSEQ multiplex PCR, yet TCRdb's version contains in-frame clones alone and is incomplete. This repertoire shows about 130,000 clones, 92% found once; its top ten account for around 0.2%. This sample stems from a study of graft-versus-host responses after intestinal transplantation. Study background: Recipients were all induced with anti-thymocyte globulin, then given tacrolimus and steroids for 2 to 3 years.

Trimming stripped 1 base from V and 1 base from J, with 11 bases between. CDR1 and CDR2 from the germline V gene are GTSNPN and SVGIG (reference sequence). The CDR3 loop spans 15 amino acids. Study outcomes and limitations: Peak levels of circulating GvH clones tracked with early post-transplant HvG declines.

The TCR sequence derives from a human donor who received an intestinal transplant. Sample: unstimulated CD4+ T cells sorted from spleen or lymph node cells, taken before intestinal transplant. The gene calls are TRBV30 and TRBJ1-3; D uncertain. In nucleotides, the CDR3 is TGTGCCTGGAGTGGACGGATCTTATCTGGAAACACCATATATTTT. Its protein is CAWSGRILSGNTIYF.